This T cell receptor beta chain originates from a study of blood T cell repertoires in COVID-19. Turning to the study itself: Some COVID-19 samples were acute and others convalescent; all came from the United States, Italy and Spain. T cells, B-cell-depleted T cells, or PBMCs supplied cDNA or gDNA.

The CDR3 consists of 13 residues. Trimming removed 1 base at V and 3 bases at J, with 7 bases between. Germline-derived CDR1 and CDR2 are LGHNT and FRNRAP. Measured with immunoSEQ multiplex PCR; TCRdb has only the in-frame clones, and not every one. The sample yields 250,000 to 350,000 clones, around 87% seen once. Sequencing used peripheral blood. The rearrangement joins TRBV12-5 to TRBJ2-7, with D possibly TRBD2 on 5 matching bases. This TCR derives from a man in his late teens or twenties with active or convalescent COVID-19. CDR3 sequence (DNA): TGTGCTAGTGGTTTGGGGGGAGTCTACGAGCAGTACTTC. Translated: CASGLGGVYEQYF.